This T cell receptor (beta chain) was sequenced in a study of post-analysis software for immune sequencing data. Across the study: Disease trajectories encompassed relapsing-remitting, secondary progressive and progressive-relapsing multiple sclerosis.

The table lists this clonotype with a count of one. What it binds is unknown. General study findings and limits: The normalized Chao1 diversity of multiple sclerosis patients was significantly lower than that of controls. Analysis by F measure revealed that same-batch samples clustered strongly together.

TCR beta cDNA libraries included unique molecular identifiers. The authors obtained approximately 460,000 cDNA molecules from roughly 1.1 to 9.2 million T cells. TCRdb processed the PCR reads anew with MiXCR; each CDR3 protein has one entry. Seen here are almost 700,000 distinct CDR3 sequences, 59% observed once, and the top ten hold 11%. The sequence came from a girl aged 2 to 10 with multiple sclerosis. Material for sequencing was blood.

CDR3 residues: CASMQDRLAKNIQYF. CDR3 in DNA: TGTGCCAGCATGCAGGACAGATTAGCCAAAAACATTCAGTACTTC. This chain joins TRBV2 and TRBJ2-4; tentative D call: TRBD1 (6 bases). In germline, CDR1 is SNHLY, CDR2 FYNNEI. The CDR3 length is 15 residues. Trimming left V 7 bases short and J 0 bases short, with 13 bases between.